Listed here are 5 T cell receptor beta chains from one sample, sequenced in a study of vaccination and CD4 T cells after COVID-19 (dated by TCRdb to between 2021 and 2024). These TCRs are of unknown antigen specificity. Library preparation employed PCR. Sequenced using an Illumina iSeq 100. DNA from cultured CD4+ T cells was subjected to TCR sequencing with the Oncomine TCR Beta short-read assay at the Johns Hopkins FTIC core. TCRdb cleaned the public reads at Q25 with fastp, built clones with MiXCR and kept in-frame beta chains. Identical CDR3 protein sequences are pooled into one entry, listed with their most common genes and DNA. The table for this sample lists about 8,200 distinct CDR3 sequences; roughly 52% of them were counted only once. Of the sample, approximately 15% falls within the top ten clones. The treatment or condition label, as the study defines it: roughly ten-day PBMC culture with coronavirus spike peptide pools or control peptides (ViraFEST assay). CD4+ T cells from unexposed donors were collected before the COVID-19 pandemic (2011-2018).

The sample was CD4+ T cells from blood, cultured in vitro. The receptors shown here come from a human donor in good health.

The V call is TRBV30, the J call TRBJ1-4; D remains unclear. This CDR3 spans 14 amino acids. Germline CDR1 reads GTSNPN; CDR2 reads SVGIG (reference sequence). The germline V and J ends were trimmed by 0 bases and 11 bases, with 16 bases remaining between them. Here the CDR3 DNA reads TGTGCCTGGAGTGTACGCCGAGGGATCGGGAAACTGTTTTTT. Its protein is CAWSVRRGIGKLFF. Filled out from reference TRBV30 and TRBJ1-4, the complete variable domain reads SQTIHQWPATLVQPVGSPLSLECTVEGTSNPNLYWYRQAAGRGLQLLFYSVGIGQISSEVPQNLSASRPQDRQFILSSKKLLLSDSGFYLCAWSVRRGIGKLFFGSGTQLSVL.

The genes are TRBV7-6 and TRBJ1-6; TRBD1 aligns across 8 bases. CDR1 and CDR2 (germline): SGHVS, FNYEAQ. CDR3 length: 16 amino acids. V shed 1 base, J shed 7 bases, and the junction held 6 bases outside the gene matches. CDR3: CASSLVAGQGNSPLHF. The CDR3 DNA sequence: TGTGCCAGCAGCTTAGTGGCTGGACAGGGAAATTCACCCCTCCACTTT.

This clonotype was seen more than once but under ten times. The V gene is TRBV7-8, the J gene TRBJ2-7, with 10 bases identical to TRBD2. V lost 3 bases, J lost 4 bases, and 6 bases stayed unmatched. Germline CDR1 is SGHVS and CDR2 is FQNEAQ. The CDR3 sequence is 15 residues long. The CDR3 nucleotides are TGTGCCAGCAGCTTCAGCGGGGGGGAAGAGTACGAGCAGTACTTC. As protein: CASSFSGGEEYEQYF.

This clonotype appeared a few times. This chain joins TRBV7-9 and TRBJ2-6, with 9 positions matching TRBD1. This CDR3 is 19 amino acids long. V lost 0 bases to trimming and J lost 0 bases; unmatched junction nucleotides: 6. Per germline, CDR1 SEHNR and CDR2 FQNEAQ (reference sequence). This CDR3 reads CASSLAPRTGVSGANVLTF. DNA for the CDR3: TGTGCCAGCAGCTTAGCGCCGCGGACAGGGGTCTCTGGGGCCAACGTCCTGACTTTC.

This clonotype showed up just a few times. The chain joins TRBV30 to TRBJ1-2; weak D call: TRBD1 (6 bases). Germline V gene lookup returns CDR1 GTSNPN and CDR2 SVGIG (reference sequence). Trimming shortened V by 2 bases and J by 4 bases, and 8 bases separated the two germline ends. The CDR3 totals 12 residues. The CDR3 sequence: CAWSLQGYGYTF. The CDR3 DNA follows: TGTGCCTGGAGTCTACAGGGCTATGGCTACACCTTC.